This T cell receptor (beta chain) was sequenced in a study of control samples from healthy donors and cancer patients. Repertoires were generated with immunoSEQ multiplex PCR, while TCRdb's copy carries only in-frame clones and drops some. This table holds tens of thousands of clones, nearly 90% found once. The sequence derives from a man in his fifties or sixties in good health. Sequencing was carried out using blood.

CDR3 nucleotides: TGTGCCAGCAGTTACGCTAGCGGCTATACAGATACGCAGTATTTT. It codes for CASSYASGYTDTQYF. The chain combines TRBV6-5 with TRBJ2-3; 7 bases are shared with TRBD2. V lost 2 bases and J lost 3; bases outside the gene matches: 5. Germline V gene lookup returns CDR1 MNHEY and CDR2 SVGAGI. The CDR3 has 15 residues.